These 17 T cell receptor beta chains originate from one sample sequenced in a study of T-cell memory formation after mild COVID-19. Using its own MiXCR run on the 5' RACE reads, TCRdb lists one record per CDR3 protein. The sample contains tens of thousands of distinct CDR3 sequences, 12% of which appear only once. Sequenced: PBMCs or a T cell subset sorted from them (not recorded which). Receptors originate from a man aged 18 to 30 who had mild COVID-19 (a few samples of this study predate the infection). Cell type and time point are not known.

This sequence joins TRBV9 and TRBJ2-2, with 10 bases that match TRBD2. Germline V CDR1 and CDR2: SGDLS, YYNGEE. V lost 2 bases and J lost 4; bases outside the gene matches: 8. The CDR3 runs to 17 residues. CDR3 nucleotides: TGTGCCAGCAGCGTCGGACTAAGCGGGGGGGCCACCGGGGAGCTGTTTTTT. This sequence encodes CASSVGLSGGATGELFF.

This clonotype came up a few times. The genes are TRBV4-2 and TRBJ2-1; possible D gene TRBD2, 5 bases. The CDR3 sequence is 17 residues long. Germline lookup yields CDR1 LGHNA and CDR2 YNFKEQ. V was clipped by 0 bases and J by 5 bases, with 17 bases between them. The CDR3 bases are TGTGCCAGCAGCCAAGATGACTACGTTAGACTTGACAATGAGCAGTTCTTC. Translating gives CASSQDDYVRLDNEQFF.

This clonotype has a handful of counts. The chain combines TRBV11-2 with TRBJ2-3; no reliable D call. Per germline, CDR1 SGHAT and CDR2 FQNNGV. The V gene lost 5 bases and the J gene lost 2 bases, with 17 bases spanning the gap. There are 16 residues in the CDR3. The CDR3 sequence is CASSPLLAESTDTQYF. For the CDR3, the DNA is TGTGCCAGCAGCCCCCTACTCGCGGAGTCCACAGATACGCAGTATTTT.

The gene calls are TRBV10-2 and TRBJ2-2; the D gene is possibly TRBD2 (5 bases). The CDR3 is 13 amino acids. Germline lookup yields CDR1 WSHSY and CDR2 SAAADI. Trimming stripped 5 bases from V and 7 bases from J, with 11 bases between. Written as DNA, the CDR3 is TGCGCCAGCAGTCGGCGGGCCGACGGGGAGCTGTTTTTT. This translates into CASSRRADGELFF.

This clonotype was observed at least ten times. The chain couples TRBV3-1 to TRBJ2-7; 9 nucleotides match TRBD2. The germline V gene has CDR1 LGHDT and CDR2 YNNKEL (reference sequence). The J segment lost 6 bases and the V segment lost 5 bases, leaving 14 bases of the junction unmatched. This CDR3 region has 16 residues. CDR3 loop: CASSDHYRLAAGEQYF. The CDR3 bases are TGTGCCAGCAGCGACCACTACCGACTAGCGGCCGGCGAGCAGTACTTC.

This clonotype was counted many times. The V and J genes are TRBV20-1 and TRBJ2-5, with 12 bases aligning to TRBD2. Per the germline V gene, CDR1 is DFQATT and CDR2 is SNEGSKA (reference sequence). The CDR3 is 14 residues long. J lost 4 bases, V lost 1 base, and 1 base had no gene match. The DNA for the CDR3 is TGCAGTGCTAGAGGACTAGCGGGGGTAGAGACCCAGTACTTC. It encodes CSARGLAGVETQYF.

The V gene is TRBV11-3, the J gene TRBJ2-3, with unresolved D. Germline V gives CDR1 SGHNT, CDR2 YENEEA. V was cut by 1 base and J by 3 bases, with 8 bases left in between. The CDR3 contains 14 residues. DNA for the CDR3: TGTGCCAGCAGCTTAGCGGTTGGGACAGATACGCAGTATTTT. This translates into CASSLAVGTDTQYF. Supplemented by reference TRBV11-3 and TRBJ2-3, the full variable domain reads EAGVVQSPRYKIIEKKQPVAFWCNPISGHNTLYWYLQNLGQGPELLIRYENEEAVDDSQLPKDRFSAERLKGVDSTLKIQPAELGDSAVYLCASSLAVGTDTQYFGPGTRLTVL.

The rearrangement links TRBV4-1 to TRBJ1-4; perhaps TRBD1 as D (5 bases). This CDR3 comprises 16 residues. CDR1 MGHRA and CDR2 YSYEKL come from the germline V gene. V was cut by 3 bases and J by 5 bases, with 16 bases left in between. CDR3 protein: CASSHGPGGANEKLFF. The CDR3 nucleotides read TGCGCCAGCAGCCACGGTCCGGGTGGGGCGAATGAAAAACTGTTTTTT.

This clonotype was recorded a few times. This chain links TRBV29-1 with TRBJ1-2, with 12 bases lining up with TRBD1. Germline V CDR1 and CDR2: SQVTM, ANQGSEA. V shed 4 bases, J shed 5 bases, and the junction held 5 bases outside the gene matches. The CDR3 runs 14 residues. The CDR3 protein is CSVAGDRGLYGYTF. The CDR3 DNA reads TGCAGCGTTGCCGGGGACAGGGGGCTGTATGGCTACACCTTC.

V is TRBV18 and J is TRBJ1-1, with 9 bases that match TRBD1. V lost 3 bases and J lost 9; bases outside the gene matches: 11. The length of the CDR3 is 15 residues. Per the germline V gene, CDR1 is KGHSH and CDR2 is LQKENI. CDR3 sequence reads: CASSPENIGQGKAFF. CDR3 DNA: TGTGCCAGCTCACCTGAGAATATCGGACAGGGGAAAGCTTTCTTT.

This clonotype has a count of ten or more. The V call is TRBV20-1, the J call TRBJ1-5; 7 nucleotides match TRBD1. J gave up 8 bases and V 6 bases, and 10 bases lay outside the gene matches. The V gene's germline CDR1 is DFQATT and CDR2 SNEGSKA (reference sequence). This CDR3 contains 13 residues. The CDR3 protein is CSADGQAREPQHF. As DNA, the CDR3 is TGCAGTGCAGACGGACAGGCCAGGGAGCCCCAGCATTTT.

By sample fraction, this clonotype is medium-sized (0.01 to 0.1%). The J gene is TRBJ2-5, the V gene TRBV5-1; TRBD2 is a possible D gene (5 bases). CDR3 length equals 13 residues. Trimming took 0 bases from V and 3 from J, leaving 6 bases between them. Germline CDR1 reads SGHRS; CDR2 reads YFSETQ. The CDR3 DNA sequence: TGCGCCAGCAGCTTGGGGAGGAAAGAGACCCAGTACTTC. Encoded protein: CASSLGRKETQYF.

This clonotype was seen only a few times. The rearrangement links TRBV24-1 to TRBJ2-3, with D perhaps assigned TRBD1 or TRBD2 (6 bases each). CDR1 and CDR2 (germline): KGHDR, SFDVKD. The CDR3 is made up of 15 amino acids. V lost 0 bases and J 1 base, leaving 7 bases between the germline ends. CDR3: CATSDLRGGTDTQYF. As DNA, the CDR3 is TGTGCCACCAGTGATTTGAGGGGGGGCACAGATACGCAGTATTTT.

This clonotype was counted ten times or more. The V gene is TRBV20-1, the J gene TRBJ2-3; weak D call: TRBD2 (6 bases). CDR3 length equals 12 residues. Germline values: CDR1 DFQATT, CDR2 SNEGSKA (reference sequence). Here the CDR3 reads CSWWRGGDTQYF. CDR3 nucleotides: TGCTCCTGGTGGCGGGGCGGGGATACGCAGTATTTT.

This clonotype was detected a few times. In nucleotides, the CDR3 is TGTGCCAGGGAACCCCGAGGGCAACTAAACACCGGGGAGCTGTTTTTT. It codes for CAREPRGQLNTGELFF. The chain employs TRBV7-9 and TRBJ2-2; D might be TRBD2 (5 bases). The CDR3 sequence is 16 residues long. The germline V gene encodes CDR1 SEHNR and CDR2 FQNEAQ (reference sequence). V lost 9 bases to trimming and J lost 2 bases, with 19 bases between them. The full variable domain, rest sourced from reference TRBV7-9 and TRBJ2-2, is DTGVSQNPRHKITKRGQNVTFRCDPISEHNRLYWYRQTLGQGPEFLTYFQNEAQLEKSRLLSDRFSAERPKGSFSTLEIQRTEQGDSAMYLCAREPRGQLNTGELFFGEGSRLTVL.

This clonotype has a handful of counts. The chain joins TRBV9 to TRBJ2-3; no definite D call. The V gene lost 0 bases and the J gene lost 5 bases, with 4 bases spanning the gap. Germline V gene lookup returns CDR1 SGDLS and CDR2 YYNGEE. This CDR3 has 12 residues. CDR3 nucleotide sequence: TGTGCCAGCAGCGTAGTTGTAGATACGCAGTATTTT. Translated, it gives CASSVVVDTQYF.

The table lists this clonotype with a few counts. The chain links TRBV7-2 to TRBJ2-7; 9 bases fit TRBD2. The trim removed 5 bases at V and 2 bases at J, leaving 7 bases unmatched. Germline V CDR1 and CDR2: SGHTA, FQGNSA. The length of the CDR3 is 15 residues. The CDR3 protein is CASSKGLAVAYEQYV. The CDR3 nucleotides are TGTGCCAGCAGCAAGGGACTAGCTGTGGCCTACGAGCAGTACGTC.